This T cell receptor (beta chain) emerged from a study of T cell repertoires in cytomegalovirus infection. Germline loops: CDR1 SGHVS, CDR2 FQNEAQ. V gave up 6 bases and J gave up 7 bases; unmatched junction bases: 11. The CDR3 is made up of 14 amino acids. For this clonotype: This may stem from a read error, because a much larger clone lies one nucleotide away.

TCRdb recomputed calls from the reads with MiXCR, one row per CDR3 protein. The sample lists 150,000 to 200,000 distinct CDR3 sequences; about 20% were seen once. The chain joins TRBV7-8 to TRBJ1-1; 7 positions agree with TRBD1. The sequencing input was PBMCs. This receptor was taken from a human donor in good health (CMV status not recorded). Some clones in this sample may be carry-over from other donors' samples. The CDR3 coding sequence is TGTGCCAGCAGTTTGTTGACAGGGACGAGTGAAGCTTTCTTT. Translated, it gives CASSLLTGTSEAFF.